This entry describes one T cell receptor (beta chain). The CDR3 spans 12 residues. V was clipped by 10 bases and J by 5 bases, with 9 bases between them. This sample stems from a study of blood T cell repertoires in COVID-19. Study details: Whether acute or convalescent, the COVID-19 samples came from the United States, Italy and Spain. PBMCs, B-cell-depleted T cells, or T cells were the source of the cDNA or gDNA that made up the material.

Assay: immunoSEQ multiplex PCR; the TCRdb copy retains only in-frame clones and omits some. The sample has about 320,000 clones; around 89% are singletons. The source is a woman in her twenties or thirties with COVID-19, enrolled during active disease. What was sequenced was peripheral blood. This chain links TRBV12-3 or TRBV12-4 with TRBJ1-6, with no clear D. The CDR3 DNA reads TGTGCCACTACCGGTAATAATTCACCCCTCCACTTT. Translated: CATTGNNSPLHF.